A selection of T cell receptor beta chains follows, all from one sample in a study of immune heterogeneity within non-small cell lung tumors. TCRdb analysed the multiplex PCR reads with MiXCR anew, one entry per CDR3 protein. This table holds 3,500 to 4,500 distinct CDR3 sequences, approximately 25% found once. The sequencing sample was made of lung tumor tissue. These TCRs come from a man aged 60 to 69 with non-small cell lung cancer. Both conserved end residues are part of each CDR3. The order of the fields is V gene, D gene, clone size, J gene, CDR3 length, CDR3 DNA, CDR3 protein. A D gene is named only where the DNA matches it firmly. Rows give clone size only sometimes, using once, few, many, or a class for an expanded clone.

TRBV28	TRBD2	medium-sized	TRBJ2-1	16	TGTGCCAGCAGTTTAGCGGGACTAGCAGCCTACAATGAGCAGTTCTTC	CASSLAGLAAYNEQFF
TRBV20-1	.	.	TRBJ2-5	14	TGCAGTGCTAGACGCGAACGTATATTTGAGACCCAGTACTTC	CSARRERIFETQYF
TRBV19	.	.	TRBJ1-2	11	TGTGCCAGTAGTATGGCATGGGGCTACACCTTC	CASSMAWGYTF
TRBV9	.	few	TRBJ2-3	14	TGTGCCAGCAGCCTAACGGGAGAGGCAGATACGCAGTATTTT	CASSLTGEADTQYF
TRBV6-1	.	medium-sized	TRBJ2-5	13	TGTGCCAGCAGTGAACTAAGGGGAGAGACCCAGTACTTC	CASSELRGETQYF
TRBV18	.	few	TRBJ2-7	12	TGTGCCAGCTCACCGGACAGTAGCGAGCAGTACTTC	CASSPDSSEQYF
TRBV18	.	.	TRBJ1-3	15	TGTGCCAGCTCACCCGGACTGAAGTCTGGAAACACCATATATTTT	CASSPGLKSGNTIYF
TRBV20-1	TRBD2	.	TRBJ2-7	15	TGCAGTGCTAGAGATCGCGGGACTAGTCTTTACGAGCAGTACTTC	CSARDRGTSLYEQYF
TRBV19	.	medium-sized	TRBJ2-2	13	TGTGCCAGCGGACTAATTCAAACCGGGGAGCTGTTTTTT	CASGLIQTGELFF
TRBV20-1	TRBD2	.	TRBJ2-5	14	TGCAGTGCTAGAGTTGCGCGGGGGAGGGAGACCCAGTACTTC	CSARVARGRETQYF
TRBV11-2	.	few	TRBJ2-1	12	TGTGCCAGCAGCTCAATAGCTGCTGAGCAGTTCTTC	CASSSIAAEQFF
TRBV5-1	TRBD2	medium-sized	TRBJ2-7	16	TGCGCCAGCAGCTTGTCACTAGCGGGAGTTGAGTACGAGCAGTACTTC	CASSLSLAGVEYEQYF
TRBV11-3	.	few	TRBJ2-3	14	TGTGCCAGCAGCTTAGGACAACCCACAGATACGCAGTATTTT	CASSLGQPTDTQYF
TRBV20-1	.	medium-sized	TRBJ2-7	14	TGCAGTGCTAGAGCTCGGGAGTTCTCCTACGAGCAGTACTTC	CSARAREFSYEQYF
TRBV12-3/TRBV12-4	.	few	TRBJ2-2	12	TGTGCCAGCAGTTTATACACCGGGGAGCTGTTTTTT	CASSLYTGELFF
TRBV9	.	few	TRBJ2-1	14	TGTGCCAGCACCCCTACCCCCTCCTACAATGAGCAGTTCTTC	CASTPTPSYNEQFF
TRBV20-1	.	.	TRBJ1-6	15	TGCAGTGCTAGAGACGGGGACGGCCTGATTTGGCCCCTCCACTTT	CSARDGDGLIWPLHF
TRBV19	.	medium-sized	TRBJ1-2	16	TGTGCCAGTAGTATAGGGACCGCCGCCGGGGTTGCTGGCTACACCTTC	CASSIGTAAGVAGYTF
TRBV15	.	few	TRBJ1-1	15	TGTGCCACCAGCAGAGATCAAGGGGCAACTAGGGAAGCTTTCTTT	CATSRDQGATREAFF
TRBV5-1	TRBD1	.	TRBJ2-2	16	TGCGCCAGCAGCTTGGGGACAGGGGTGAACACCGGGGAGCTGTTTTTT	CASSLGTGVNTGELFF
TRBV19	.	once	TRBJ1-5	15	TGTGCCAGTAGCCTACATGGGATGCGCAATCAGCCCCAGCATTTT	CASSLHGMRNQPQHF
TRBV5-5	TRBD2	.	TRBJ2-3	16	TGTGCCAGCAGTCATGGGACTAGCGGATATACAGATACGCAGTATTTT	CASSHGTSGYTDTQYF
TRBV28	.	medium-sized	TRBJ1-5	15	TGTGCCAGCAGTTTAAGAGGGGGGCTAAATCAGCCCCAGCATTTT	CASSLRGGLNQPQHF
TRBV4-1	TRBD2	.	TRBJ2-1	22	TGCGCCAGCAGCCAAGAGTTGCCCGGACTAGCAGACACCCGAGCTTCCTACAATGAGCAGTTCTTC	CASSQELPGLADTRASYNEQFF
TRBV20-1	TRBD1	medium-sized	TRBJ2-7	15	TGCAGTGCTAGAAAACCGGGACAGGACCCATACGAGCAGTACTTC	CSARKPGQDPYEQYF
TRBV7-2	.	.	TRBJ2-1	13	TGTGCCAGCAGCTTAAGCTTCTACAATGAGCAGTTCTTC	CASSLSFYNEQFF
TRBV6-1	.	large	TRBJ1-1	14	TGTGCCAGCAGGGGGGGAGGCAGCCAGACTGAAGCTTTCTTT	CASRGGGSQTEAFF
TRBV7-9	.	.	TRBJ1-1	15	TGTGCCAGCAACCCCGTAGGGGAACTGAACACTGAAGCTTTCTTT	CASNPVGELNTEAFF
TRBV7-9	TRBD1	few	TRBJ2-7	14	TGTGCCAGCAGCTTAGAAGGGGGCGGATACGAGCAGTACTTC	CASSLEGGGYEQYF
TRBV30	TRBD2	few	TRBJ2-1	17	TGTGCCTGGACTCCTCCGGGACTAGCGGAACACTACAATGAGCAGTTCTTC	CAWTPPGLAEHYNEQFF
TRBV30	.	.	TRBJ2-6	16	TGTGCCTTGTCGGGACTGGGCCACTCTGGGGCCAACGTCCTGACTTTC	CALSGLGHSGANVLTF
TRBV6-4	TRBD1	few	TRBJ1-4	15	TGTGCCAGCAGAGTCCCGGGACAGGGTGACGAAAAACTGTTTTTT	CASRVPGQGDEKLFF
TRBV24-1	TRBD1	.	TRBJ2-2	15	TGTGCCACCAGTGATACAGGGGAATTCACCGGGGAGCTGTTTTTT	CATSDTGEFTGELFF
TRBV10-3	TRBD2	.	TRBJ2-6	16	TGTGCCACTGAAGCGGGAGCCCCCTCTGGGGCCAACGTCCTGACTTTC	CATEAGAPSGANVLTF
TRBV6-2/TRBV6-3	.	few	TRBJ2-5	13	TGTGCCAGCAGTTACAAGACTGTAGAGACCCAGTACTTC	CASSYKTVETQYF
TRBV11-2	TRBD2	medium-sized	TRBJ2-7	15	TGTGCCAGCAGCCTCGGACTAGCGGGGACCTACGAGCAGTACTTC	CASSLGLAGTYEQYF
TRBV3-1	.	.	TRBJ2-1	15	TGTGCCAGCAGCCAAGAGACGCGGTTCTACAATGAGCAGTTCTTC	CASSQETRFYNEQFF
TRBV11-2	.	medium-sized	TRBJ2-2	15	TGTGCCAGCAGCTTAAGCGGAGGGAACACCGGGGAGCTGTTTTTT	CASSLSGGNTGELFF
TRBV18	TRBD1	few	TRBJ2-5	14	TGTGCCAGCTCCCAGGACAGGGTATATGAGACCCAGTACTTC	CASSQDRVYETQYF
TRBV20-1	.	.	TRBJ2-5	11	TGCAGTGCTAGGCGGCAAGAGACCCAGTACTTC	CSARRQETQYF
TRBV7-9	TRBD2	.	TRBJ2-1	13	TGTGCCGAAGCGGGGGACCCCCACAATGAGCAGTTCTTC	CAEAGDPHNEQFF
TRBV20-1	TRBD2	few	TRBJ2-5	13	TGCAGTACACAGGGACTAGCGGGAGAGACCCAGTACTTC	CSTQGLAGETQYF
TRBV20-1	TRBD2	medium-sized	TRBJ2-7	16	TGCAGTGCTAGAGTGTATCTGGGGGGGTCTTCCTACGAGCAGTACTTC	CSARVYLGGSSYEQYF
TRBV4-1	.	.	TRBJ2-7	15	TGCGCCAGCAGCCAAGATCCTGGGCGGATTGGGGAGCAGTACTTC	CASSQDPGRIGEQYF
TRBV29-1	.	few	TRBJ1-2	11	TGCAGCGTCCCCCCCGACTATGGCTACACCTTC	CSVPPDYGYTF
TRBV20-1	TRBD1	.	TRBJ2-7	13	TGCAGTGTTAGTAGGGGACAGTTCTACGAGCAGTACTTC	CSVSRGQFYEQYF
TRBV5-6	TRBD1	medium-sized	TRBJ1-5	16	TGTGCCAGCAGCTTCGGACAGGGTGACAGCAATCAGCCCCAGCATTTT	CASSFGQGDSNQPQHF
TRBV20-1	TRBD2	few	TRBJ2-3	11	TGCAGTGAGACTAGCTTGGATACGCAGTATTTT	CSETSLDTQYF
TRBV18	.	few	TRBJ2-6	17	TGTGCCAGCTCACTCACCTCCCCAGGGGCTGGGGCCAACGTCCTGACTTTC	CASSLTSPGAGANVLTF
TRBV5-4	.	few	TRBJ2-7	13	TGTGCCAGCAGCTTGGCGGGGATCTACGAGCAGTACTTC	CASSLAGIYEQYF
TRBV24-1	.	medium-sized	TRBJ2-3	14	TGTGCCACCAGTGATTTGGTGGGCACAGATACGCAGTATTTT	CATSDLVGTDTQYF
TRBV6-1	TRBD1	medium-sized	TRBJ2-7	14	TGTGCCAGCAGTCCAGGGACAGACTCCTACGAGCAGTACTTC	CASSPGTDSYEQYF
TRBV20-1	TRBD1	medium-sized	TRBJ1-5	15	TGCAGTGCAGATGACAGGGGTTGGGGCAATCAGCCCCAGCATTTT	CSADDRGWGNQPQHF